A single sample is the source of the 14 T cell receptor beta chains below, sequenced in a study of PD-L1 blockade in urothelial cancer. Some clones are missing from TCRdb's copy, which holds only in-frame ones; the method was immunoSEQ multiplex PCR. Of under 55,000 clones in the sample, nearly 85% were seen once. The source material was PBMCs, sampled around atezolizumab (anti-PD-L1) treatment. All receptors derive from a man aged 40-55 years with urothelial cancer.

The V call is TRBV5-1, the J call TRBJ1-5, with TRBD1 matching 9 bases. Trimming at V came to 5 bases and at J to 1 base, leaving 10 bases not matched to a gene. Germline lookup yields CDR1 SGHRS and CDR2 YFSETQ. This CDR3 spans 17 amino acids. The CDR3 bases are TGCGCCAGCAGTACCGGGACAGGGACGGGGAGCAATCAGCCCCAGCATTTT. Translation gives CASSTGTGTGSNQPQHF.

Written as DNA, the CDR3 is TGCAGCGTTGGACAAGGACAGGCGGGCTATGGCTACACCTTC. Translated, it gives CSVGQGQAGYGYTF. V is TRBV29-1 and J is TRBJ1-2; 7 bases map to TRBD1. Germline V gene lookup returns CDR1 SQVTM and CDR2 ANQGSEA. This CDR3 comprises 14 residues. V shed 4 bases, J shed 4 bases, and the junction held 9 bases outside the gene matches.

This clone was counted once. In nucleotides, the CDR3 is TGTGCCAGCTCGCCCCGAGCGGGTACGAGCCTAGCCAAAAACATTCAGTACTTC. It codes for CASSPRAGTSLAKNIQYF. This chain joins TRBV6-7 and TRBJ2-4; the D gene is possibly TRBD2 (6 bases). TRBV6-7 is classed as an ORF, of uncertain function. CDR3 length: 18 residues. V was trimmed by 8 bases and J by 0 bases, leaving 23 bases between them.

The chain has TRBV9 and TRBJ2-1; D not certain. Per the germline V gene, CDR1 is SGDLS and CDR2 is YYNGEE. The CDR3 spans 16 residues. V was shortened by 4 bases and J by 2 bases, with 16 bases between the two germline ends. This CDR3 reads CASSLLAERTYNEQFF. CDR3 coding DNA: TGTGCCAGCAGCCTTCTTGCGGAGCGCACCTACAATGAGCAGTTCTTC.

The chain has TRBV5-6 and TRBJ1-1; no clear D gene. Germline-derived CDR1 and CDR2 are SGHDT and YYEEEE. V was trimmed by 3 bases and J by 7 bases, leaving 7 bases between them. The CDR3 has 11 amino acids. For the CDR3, the DNA is TGTGCCAGCAGCTCCCGAGGTGAAGCTTTCTTT. As protein: CASSSRGEAFF.

The chain carries TRBV28 and TRBJ2-7; TRBD1 matches 9 bases. V gave up 2 bases and J gave up 3 bases; unmatched junction bases: 23. The CDR3 consists of 21 residues. Germline CDR1 MDHEN, CDR2 SYDVKM. CDR3: CASSLGTSLIGRGQGGYEQYF. The CDR3 DNA reads TGTGCCAGCAGTTTAGGCACCAGTTTAATAGGGCGGGGACAGGGTGGCTACGAGCAGTACTTC.

The chain uses TRBV7-2 and TRBJ2-7; D might be TRBD1 (5 bases). The CDR3 totals 15 residues. CDR1 is SGHTA and CDR2 is FQGNSA in the germline V gene. Trimming removed 4 bases from V and 4 bases from J, with 17 bases in between. For the CDR3, the DNA is TGTGCCAGCAGCTCCTGGGGCGGTGCGCAATACGAGCAGTACTTC. As protein: CASSSWGGAQYEQYF.

The chain is built from TRBV28 and TRBJ2-1; 8 nucleotides line up with TRBD1. With V trimmed by 8 bases and J by 2 bases, 8 bases remained unmatched. CDR3 length: 15 residues. Germline-derived CDR1 and CDR2 are MDHEN and SYDVKM. This CDR3 reads CASRRGPKPYNEQFF. In DNA, the CDR3 is TGTGCCAGCCGCAGGGGGCCCAAACCCTACAATGAGCAGTTCTTC.

In this sample, this clone turned up once. The J gene is TRBJ2-2, the V gene TRBV18; 8 positions match TRBD1. The CDR3 has 15 residues. V lost 3 bases, J lost 5 bases, and 5 bases stayed unmatched. Germline-derived CDR1 and CDR2 are KGHSH and LQKENI. DNA for the CDR3: TGTGCCAGCTCACCGAACAGGGGGAGGACCGGGGAGCTGTTTTTT. Protein product: CASSPNRGRTGELFF.

The chain uses TRBV2 and TRBJ2-7; TRBD2 is a possible D gene (6 bases). Trimming removed 9 bases at V and 3 bases at J, with 15 bases between. CDR1 is SNHLY and CDR2 is FYNNEI in the germline V gene. This CDR3 comprises 13 residues. The DNA for the CDR3 is TGTGCCAGTGGTGGAGGGTTGGGCTACGAGCAGTACTTC. Residues: CASGGGLGYEQYF.

The V call is TRBV2, the J call TRBJ1-5; D is perhaps TRBD1 (6 bases). Germline CDR1 SNHLY, CDR2 FYNNEI. CDR3 length: 16 amino acids. V shed 6 bases and J shed 3 bases, with 18 bases lying between them. CDR3 sequence: CASSPTFGQFNQPQHF. In DNA, the CDR3 is TGTGCCAGCAGCCCTACCTTTGGACAGTTCAATCAGCCCCAGCATTTT.

CDR3 nucleotide sequence: TGTGCCAGCAGTCCCCTCCCCGCCGGCACTGAAGCTTTCTTT. Protein sequence: CASSPLPAGTEAFF. The V call is TRBV27, the J call TRBJ1-1; D remains unclear. CDR3 size: 14 residues. The germline CDR1 and CDR2 sequences are MNHEY and SMNVEV (reference sequence). V was clipped by 5 bases and J by 4 bases, with 14 bases between them.

The V call is TRBV6-6, the J call TRBJ1-3; 8 bases line up with TRBD1. J lost 3 bases, V lost 6 bases, and 7 bases had no gene match. Germline values: CDR1 MNHNY, CDR2 SVGAGI (reference sequence). The CDR3 consists of 15 residues. The DNA for the CDR3 is TGTGCCAGCAGCCCGCGGACAGGGAATGGAAACACCATATATTTT. Translating gives CASSPRTGNGNTIYF.

The gene calls are TRBV7-2 and TRBJ1-3; 7 bases agree with TRBD1. V lost 6 bases and J lost 9; bases outside the gene matches: 11. Germline CDR1 reads SGHTA; CDR2 reads FQGNSA. The CDR3 sequence is 14 residues long. The CDR3 spells CASSLKQGTGTIYF. The CDR3 bases are TGTGCCAGCAGTTTGAAACAGGGGACCGGCACCATATATTTT.